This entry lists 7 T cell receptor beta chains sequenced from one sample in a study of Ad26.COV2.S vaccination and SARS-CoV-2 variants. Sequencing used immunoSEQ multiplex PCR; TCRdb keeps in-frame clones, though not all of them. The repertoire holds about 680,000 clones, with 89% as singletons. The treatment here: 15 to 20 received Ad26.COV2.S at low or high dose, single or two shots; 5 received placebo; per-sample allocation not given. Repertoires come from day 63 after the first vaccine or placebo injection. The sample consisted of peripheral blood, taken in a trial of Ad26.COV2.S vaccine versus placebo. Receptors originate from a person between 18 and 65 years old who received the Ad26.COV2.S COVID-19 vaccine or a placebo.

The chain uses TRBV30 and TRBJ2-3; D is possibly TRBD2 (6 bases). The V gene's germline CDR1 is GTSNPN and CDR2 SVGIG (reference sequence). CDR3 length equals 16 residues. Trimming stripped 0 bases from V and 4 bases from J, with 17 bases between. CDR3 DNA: TGTGCCTGGAGTGTACCCGGGGGACCTTCCGCAGATACGCAGTATTTT. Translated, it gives CAWSVPGGPSADTQYF.

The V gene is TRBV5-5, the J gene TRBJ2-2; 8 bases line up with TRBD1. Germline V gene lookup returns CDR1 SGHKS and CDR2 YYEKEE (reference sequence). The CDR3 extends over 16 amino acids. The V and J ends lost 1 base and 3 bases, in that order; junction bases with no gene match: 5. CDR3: CASSLFAGGDTGELFF. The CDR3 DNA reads TGTGCCAGCAGCTTGTTCGCAGGGGGCGACACCGGGGAGCTGTTTTTT.

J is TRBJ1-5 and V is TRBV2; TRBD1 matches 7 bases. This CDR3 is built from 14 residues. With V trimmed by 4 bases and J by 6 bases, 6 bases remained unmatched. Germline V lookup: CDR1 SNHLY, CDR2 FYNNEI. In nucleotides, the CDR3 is TGTGCCAGCAGTGTAGGACAGGCTGGTCAGCCCCAGCATTTT. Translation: CASSVGQAGQPQHF.

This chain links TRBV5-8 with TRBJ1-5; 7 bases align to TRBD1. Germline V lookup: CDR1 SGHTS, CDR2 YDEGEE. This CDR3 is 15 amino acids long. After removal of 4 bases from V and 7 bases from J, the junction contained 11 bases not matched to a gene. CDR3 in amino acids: CASSTGRQGGQPQHF. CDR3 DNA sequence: TGTGCCAGCAGCACCGGTAGACAGGGCGGGCAGCCCCAGCATTTT.

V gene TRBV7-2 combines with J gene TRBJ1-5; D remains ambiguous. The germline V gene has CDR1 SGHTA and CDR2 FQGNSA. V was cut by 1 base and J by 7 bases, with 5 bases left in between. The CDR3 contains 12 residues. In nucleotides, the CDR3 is TGTGCCAGCAGCTTAGACGGACAGCCCCAGCATTTT. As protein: CASSLDGQPQHF.

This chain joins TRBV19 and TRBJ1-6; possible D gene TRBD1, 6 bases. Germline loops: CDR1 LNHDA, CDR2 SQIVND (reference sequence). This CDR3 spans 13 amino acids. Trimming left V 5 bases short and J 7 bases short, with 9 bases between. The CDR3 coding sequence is TGTGCCAGTAGTTACAGGGTGAATTCACCCCTCCACTTT. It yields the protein CASSYRVNSPLHF.

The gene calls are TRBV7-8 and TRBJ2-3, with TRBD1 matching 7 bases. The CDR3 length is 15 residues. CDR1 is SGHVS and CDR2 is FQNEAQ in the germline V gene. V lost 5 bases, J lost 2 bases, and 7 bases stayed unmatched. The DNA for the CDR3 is TGTGCCAGCAGCGGTAGGACAGGAGTCACAGATACGCAGTATTTT. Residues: CASSGRTGVTDTQYF. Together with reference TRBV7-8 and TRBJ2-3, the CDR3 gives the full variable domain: GAGVSQSPRYKVAKRGQDVALRCDPISGHVSLFWYQQALGQGPEFLTYFQNEAQLDKSGLPSDRFFAERPEGSVSTLKIQRTQQEDSAVYLCASSGRTGVTDTQYFGPGTRLTVL.